These 26 T cell receptor beta chains share one sample of origin, sequenced in a study of OX40 agonist ivuxolimab in advanced cancers. Produced via immunoSEQ multiplex PCR; TCRdb's table is partial and in-frame only. The sample lists 82,000 or so clones; more than 80% were seen once. The starting material was CD4+ or CD8+ T cells sorted from blood, obtained in a trial of the OX40 agonist ivuxolimab. Every receptor here comes from an adult with an advanced solid tumor such as melanoma, head and neck, liver or kidney cancer.

The rearrangement links TRBV4-2 to TRBJ1-1; TRBD1 aligns across 9 bases. The length of the CDR3 is 15 residues. CDR1 is LGHNA and CDR2 is YNFKEQ in the germline V gene. Trimming at V came to 5 bases and at J to 3 bases, leaving 7 bases not matched to a gene. The CDR3 sequence is CASSFRDRDHTEAFF. The DNA of the CDR3 is TGTGCCAGCAGCTTCCGGGACAGGGACCACACTGAAGCTTTCTTT.

The genes are TRBV9 and TRBJ2-6; D is ambiguous. Germline loops: CDR1 SGDLS, CDR2 YYNGEE. This CDR3 has 14 amino acids. Trimming took 4 bases from V and 4 from J, leaving 9 bases between them. The CDR3 loop reads CASSPVAGANVLTF. The CDR3 nucleotides read TGTGCCAGCAGCCCGGTCGCGGGGGCCAACGTCCTGACTTTC.

The sample holds one count of this clone. The chain couples TRBV10-3 to TRBJ1-2, with 9 bases fitting TRBD1. The germline V gene encodes CDR1 ENHRY and CDR2 SYGVKD. The CDR3 contains 15 residues. J was trimmed by 7 bases and V by 7 bases; bases with no gene match: 13. Written as DNA, the CDR3 is TGTGCCATCAAACCGGACAGGGGAGATCGTGGTGGCTACACCTTC. Protein product: CAIKPDRGDRGGYTF.

The chain carries TRBV28 and TRBJ1-2; 7 nucleotides match TRBD1. Germline values: CDR1 MDHEN, CDR2 SYDVKM. After removal of 3 bases from V and 3 bases from J, the junction contained 4 bases not matched to a gene. This CDR3 spans 14 amino acids. In nucleotides, the CDR3 is TGTGCCAGCAGTTTGCCAGGGGGGGACTATGGCTACACCTTC. Protein sequence: CASSLPGGDYGYTF.

The rearrangement links TRBV2 to TRBJ2-2; no reliable D call. This CDR3 has 13 residues. V lost 1 base and J lost 9, with 9 bases in between. Germline values: CDR1 SNHLY, CDR2 FYNNEI. The CDR3 DNA follows: TGTGCCAGCAGTGAAGGTCCGTTGTGGGAGCTGTTTTTT. This gives the protein CASSEGPLWELFF.

The chain employs TRBV9 and TRBJ1-5; maybe TRBD1 (5 bases). The CDR3 extends over 15 amino acids. Per germline, CDR1 SGDLS and CDR2 YYNGEE. V lost 0 bases and J 4 bases, leaving 11 bases between the germline ends. CDR3 in amino acids: CASSVGGGENQPQHF. CDR3 sequence (DNA): TGTGCCAGCAGCGTAGGGGGAGGGGAAAATCAGCCCCAGCATTTT. Full variable domain (outside the CDR3, taken from reference TRBV9 and TRBJ1-5): DSGVTQTPKHLITATGQRVTLRCSPRSGDLSVYWYQQSLDQGLQFLIQYYNGEERAKGNILERFSAQQFPDLHSELNLSSLELGDSALYFCASSVGGGENQPQHFGDGTRLSIL.

CDR3 nucleotide sequence: TGTGCCAGCAGGATAGCGATCCAGGGCTCCTATGGCTACACCTTC. This codes for CASRIAIQGSYGYTF. The rearrangement links TRBV7-2 to TRBJ1-2; perhaps TRBD1 as D (5 bases). From germline, CDR1 is SGHTA and CDR2 FQGNSA. Deletions cut 6 bases from V and 4 bases from J, with 18 bases between. The CDR3 consists of 15 residues.

J is TRBJ2-5 and V is TRBV9, with 11 bases matching TRBD2. Germline CDR1 SGDLS, CDR2 YYNGEE. CDR3 length: 15 residues. The J segment lost 4 bases and the V segment lost 2 bases, leaving 4 bases of the junction unmatched. The CDR3 region has the DNA TGTGCCAGCAGCGTTAGCGGGGGGGCCCGAGAGACCCAGTACTTC. It yields the protein CASSVSGGARETQYF.

The rearrangement joins TRBV19 to TRBJ2-3, with 7 bases that match TRBD1. V shed 5 bases, J shed 2 bases, and the junction held 7 bases outside the gene matches. CDR3 size: 15 residues. CDR1 LNHDA and CDR2 SQIVND come from the germline V gene (reference sequence). CDR3 coding DNA: TGTGCCAGTAGTCCGGGGACAGCTTACACAGATACGCAGTATTTT. Amino acids: CASSPGTAYTDTQYF. The entire variable domain, with the rest obtained from reference TRBV19 and TRBJ2-3, is as follows: DGGITQSPKYLFRKEGQNVTLSCEQNLNHDAMYWYRQDPGQGLRLIYYSQIVNDFQKGDIAEGYSVSREKKESFPLTVTSAQKNPTAFYLCASSPGTAYTDTQYFGPGTRLTVL.

This rearrangement joins TRBV7-2 to TRBJ2-2, with D possibly matching TRBD1 (6 bases). The CDR3 spans 15 residues. CDR1 SGHTA and CDR2 FQGNSA come from the germline V gene. Between the trimmed V and J ends, which lost 5 bases and 7 bases, there was a span of 17 bases. In DNA, the CDR3 is TGTGCCAGCAGCCAAAGAACAGGGACCGGCGGGGAGCTGTTTTTT. Translating it yields CASSQRTGTGGELFF.

The chain joins TRBV7-9 to TRBJ1-2; D uncertain. The germline V gene has CDR1 SEHNR and CDR2 FQNEAQ (reference sequence). With 2 bases removed from V and 8 bases from J, the gap between germline ends came to 15 bases. The CDR3 has 14 amino acids. CDR3 bases: TGTGCCAGCAGCTTAAGCTTCGAGAACGGAGGCTACACCTTC. This translates into CASSLSFENGGYTF.

The chain links TRBV5-4 to TRBJ2-7; 9 nucleotides align to TRBD2. V trimming: 0 bases; J trimming: 7 bases; junction bases outside the gene matches: 2. CDR3 size: 13 residues. Germline V gene lookup returns CDR1 SGHNT and CDR2 YYREEE (reference sequence). CDR3 in amino acids: CASSLGLAVEQYF. CDR3 DNA sequence: TGTGCCAGCAGCTTGGGACTAGCGGTAGAGCAGTACTTC.

This chain joins TRBV28 and TRBJ1-5; D is ambiguous. V lost 3 bases and J 7 bases, leaving 10 bases between the germline ends. The CDR3 has 13 residues. Germline V gene sequence: CDR1 MDHEN, CDR2 SYDVKM. In DNA, the CDR3 is TGTGCCAGCAGTTTTAACTTCATCCAGCCCCAGCATTTT. Translated, it gives CASSFNFIQPQHF. Drawing the rest from reference TRBV28 and TRBJ1-5, the complete variable domain is DVKVTQSSRYLVKRTGEKVFLECVQDMDHENMFWYRQDPGLGLRLIYFSYDVKMKEKGDIPEGYSVSREKKERFSLILESASTNQTSMYLCASSFNFIQPQHFGDGTRLSIL.

V usage is TRBV28 and J usage is TRBJ1-5; D might be TRBD1 (6 bases). V shed 4 bases and J shed 3 bases, with 13 bases lying between them. Germline CDR1 MDHEN, CDR2 SYDVKM. There are 15 residues in the CDR3. The CDR3 sequence: CASSSPTGLNQPQHF. The CDR3, as DNA: TGTGCCAGCAGTTCCCCGACAGGCCTCAATCAGCCCCAGCATTTT.

This chain connects TRBV2 to TRBJ2-5, with D unresolved. Trimming left V 7 bases short and J 1 base short, with 10 bases between. CDR1 and CDR2 (germline): SNHLY, FYNNEI. This CDR3 is 13 amino acids long. The CDR3 loop reads CASMPGLQETQYF. CDR3 coding DNA: TGTGCCAGCATGCCAGGCCTCCAAGAGACCCAGTACTTC.

The rearrangement links TRBV9 to TRBJ2-1; D gene ambiguous. This CDR3 region has 12 residues. Trimming removed 1 base from V and 7 bases from J, with 6 bases in between. CDR1 is SGDLS and CDR2 is YYNGEE in the germline V gene. Written as DNA, the CDR3 is TGTGCCAGCAGCGTATTGGGAAATGAGCAGTTCTTC. Its translation is CASSVLGNEQFF.

The chain is built from TRBV19 and TRBJ2-1, with 8 positions matching TRBD1. This CDR3 has 14 residues. After removal of 3 bases from V and 10 bases from J, the junction contained 8 bases not matched to a gene. Germline values: CDR1 LNHDA, CDR2 SQIVND (reference sequence). CDR3 nucleotides: TGTGCCAGTAGTATTAGGACAGGGCCTGGGGAGCAGTTCTTC. It specifies CASSIRTGPGEQFF. Combining the CDR3 with reference TRBV19 and TRBJ2-1 gives the whole variable domain DGGITQSPKYLFRKEGQNVTLSCEQNLNHDAMYWYRQDPGQGLRLIYYSQIVNDFQKGDIAEGYSVSREKKESFPLTVTSAQKNPTAFYLCASSIRTGPGEQFFGPGTRLTVL.

A note on this clone: A junction end diverges from the germline sequence, so it may reflect a read error. This sequence joins TRBV30 and TRBJ2-7; D tentatively reads TRBD1 or TRBD2 (5 bases each). There are 14 residues in the CDR3. Looked up from germline, CDR1 is GTSNPN and CDR2 is SVGIG (reference sequence). In DNA form, the CDR3 reads TGTGCCTGGAGGGATTGGGGACGCTCCTACGAGCAGCACTTC. Translating it yields CAWRDWGRSYEQHF.

The CDR3: CASSYSGNEQFF. The CDR3 nucleotides are TGTGCCAGCAGTTACTCAGGCAATGAGCAGTTCTTC. The chain joins TRBV6-6 to TRBJ2-1; D not resolved. Germline V lookup: CDR1 MNHNY, CDR2 SVGAGI (reference sequence). V was shortened by 0 bases and J by 6 bases, with 3 bases between the two germline ends. The CDR3 sequence is 12 residues long.

The chain employs TRBV5-1 and TRBJ2-3, with unresolved D. CDR1 is SGHRS, CDR2 YFSETQ, per germline. V was pared by 1 base and J by 2 bases, with 14 bases between. The CDR3 is 16 residues long. In DNA, the CDR3 is TGCGCCAGCAGCTTGACCGGGCCAAGGAACACAGATACGCAGTATTTT. Translating it yields CASSLTGPRNTDTQYF.

The chain combines TRBV10-2 with TRBJ2-7; the match to TRBD1 covers 8 bases. The CDR3 runs to 14 residues. CDR1 is WSHSY and CDR2 is SAAADI in the germline V gene. The V and J ends lost 6 bases and 2 bases, in that order; junction bases with no gene match: 6. The CDR3 DNA is TGCGCCAGCAGGCGGGACAGGACACCCTACGAGCAGTACTTC. This translates into CASRRDRTPYEQYF.

The chain uses TRBV4-1 and TRBJ1-2; D might be TRBD1 (6 bases). V lost 0 bases and J lost 5, with 16 bases in between. CDR1 is MGHRA and CDR2 is YSYEKL in the germline V gene. The CDR3 totals 16 residues. The DNA of the CDR3 is TGCGCCAGCAGCCAAGAACCGGCAAAAGGGGGGTATGGCTACACCTTC. This codes for CASSQEPAKGGYGYTF.

This clone was picked up a small number of times. The chain has TRBV6-1 and TRBJ1-6; TRBD1 aligns across 7 bases. The CDR3 length is 13 residues. Trimming cost V 7 bases and J 7 bases; bases outside gene matches: 4. Germline CDR1 MNHNS, CDR2 SASEGT. The CDR3 loop reads CASKGTVNSPLHF. The CDR3 nucleotides read TGTGCCAGCAAAGGGACAGTCAATTCACCCCTCCACTTT.

The gene calls are TRBV27 and TRBJ1-2; D may be TRBD1 (6 bases). Trimming shortened V by 5 bases and J by 8 bases, and 15 bases separated the two germline ends. Germline V gene lookup returns CDR1 MNHEY and CDR2 SMNVEV (reference sequence). This CDR3 region has 13 residues. In DNA, the CDR3 is TGTGCCAGCAGTCCTCAGGGGAGGGACGGCTACACCTTC. Its translation is CASSPQGRDGYTF.

The V gene is TRBV5-6, the J gene TRBJ2-7; 8 nucleotides line up with TRBD2. V dropped 3 bases and J dropped 5; count of bases not matched to a gene: 10. CDR1 is SGHDT and CDR2 is YYEEEE in the germline V gene. The CDR3 has 15 amino acids. The CDR3 DNA reads TGTGCCAGCAGCTCTCCGGGACTAGTTGTCAACGAGCAGTACTTC. Protein: CASSSPGLVVNEQYF.

V usage is TRBV19 and J usage is TRBJ2-7, with 8 bases identical to TRBD1. CDR1 is LNHDA, CDR2 SQIVND, per germline (reference sequence). The CDR3 length is 16 residues. The V segment lost 5 bases and the J segment 2 bases; nucleotides outside the gene matches: 11. Here the CDR3 reads CASSSITATGAYEQYF. In DNA, the CDR3 is TGTGCCAGTAGTTCAATCACCGCGACAGGGGCCTACGAGCAGTACTTC.